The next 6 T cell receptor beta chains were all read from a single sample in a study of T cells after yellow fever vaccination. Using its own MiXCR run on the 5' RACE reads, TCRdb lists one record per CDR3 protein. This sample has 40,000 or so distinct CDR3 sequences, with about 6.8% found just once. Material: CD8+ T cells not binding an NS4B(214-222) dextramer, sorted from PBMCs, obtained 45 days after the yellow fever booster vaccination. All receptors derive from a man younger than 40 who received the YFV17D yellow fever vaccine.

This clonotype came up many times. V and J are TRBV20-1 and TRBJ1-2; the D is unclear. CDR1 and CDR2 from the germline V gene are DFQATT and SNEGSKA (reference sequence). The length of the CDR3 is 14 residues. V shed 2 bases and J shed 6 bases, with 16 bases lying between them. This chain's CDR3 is CSARNRGLVDGYTF. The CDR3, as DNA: TGCAGTGCTAGAAATCGAGGACTGGTCGATGGCTACACCTTC.

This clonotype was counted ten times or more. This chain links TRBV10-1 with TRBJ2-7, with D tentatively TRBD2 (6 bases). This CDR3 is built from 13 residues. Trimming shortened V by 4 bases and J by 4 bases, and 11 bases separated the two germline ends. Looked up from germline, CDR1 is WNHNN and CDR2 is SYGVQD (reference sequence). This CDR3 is CASSVAEGYEQYF. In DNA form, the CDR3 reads TGCGCCAGCAGTGTAGCGGAGGGTTACGAGCAGTACTTC.

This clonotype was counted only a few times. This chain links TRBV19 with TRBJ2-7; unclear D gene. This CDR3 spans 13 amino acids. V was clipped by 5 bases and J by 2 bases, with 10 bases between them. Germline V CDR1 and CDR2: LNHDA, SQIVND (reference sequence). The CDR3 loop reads CASSPGPTYEQYF. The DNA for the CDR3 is TGTGCCAGTAGTCCCGGGCCCACCTACGAGCAGTACTTC.

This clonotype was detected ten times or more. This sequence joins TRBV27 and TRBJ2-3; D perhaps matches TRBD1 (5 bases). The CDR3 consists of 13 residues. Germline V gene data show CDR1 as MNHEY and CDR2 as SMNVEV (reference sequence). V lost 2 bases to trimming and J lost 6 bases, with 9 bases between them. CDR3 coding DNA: TGTGCCAGCAGTTTAGACTCAGGGGATACGCAGTATTTT. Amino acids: CASSLDSGDTQYF.

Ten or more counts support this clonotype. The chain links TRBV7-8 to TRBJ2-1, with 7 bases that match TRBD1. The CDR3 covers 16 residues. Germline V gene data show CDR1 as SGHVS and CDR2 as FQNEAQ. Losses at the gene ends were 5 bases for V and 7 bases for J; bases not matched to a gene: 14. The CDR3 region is CASSPPTGPRGNEQFF. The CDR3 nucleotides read TGTGCCAGCAGCCCTCCGACAGGACCCAGGGGGAATGAGCAGTTCTTC. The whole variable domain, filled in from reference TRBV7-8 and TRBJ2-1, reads GAGVSQSPRYKVAKRGQDVALRCDPISGHVSLFWYQQALGQGPEFLTYFQNEAQLDKSGLPSDRFFAERPEGSVSTLKIQRTQQEDSAVYLCASSPPTGPRGNEQFFGPGTRLTVL.

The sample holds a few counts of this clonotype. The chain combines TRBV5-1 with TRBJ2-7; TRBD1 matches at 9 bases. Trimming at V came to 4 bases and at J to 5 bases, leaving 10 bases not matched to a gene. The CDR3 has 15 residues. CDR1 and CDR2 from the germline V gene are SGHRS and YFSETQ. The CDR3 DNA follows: TGCGCCAGCAGCGTCACCGGGACAGGGTTTAACGAGCAGTACTTC. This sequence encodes CASSVTGTGFNEQYF.